The T cell receptor beta chain described here comes from a study of blood T cell repertoires in COVID-19. Sequencing used immunoSEQ multiplex PCR; TCRdb keeps in-frame clones, though not all of them. The data contain about 270,000 clones, 88% of them singletons. V was clipped by 5 bases and J by 12 bases; unmatched bases: 6. The CDR3 contains 12 residues. Sequenced input: PBMCs or T cells enriched from blood (not recorded which). The chain uses TRBV12-3 or TRBV12-4 and TRBJ2-1; 8 nucleotides match TRBD2. The receptor was derived from a woman aged 55-69 years in a cohort exposed to, infected with or recovered from COVID-19 (not recorded which). CDR3: CASSRGGRGQFF. The CDR3 DNA follows: TGTGCCAGCAGTCGGGGGGGCCGTGGGCAGTTCTTC.